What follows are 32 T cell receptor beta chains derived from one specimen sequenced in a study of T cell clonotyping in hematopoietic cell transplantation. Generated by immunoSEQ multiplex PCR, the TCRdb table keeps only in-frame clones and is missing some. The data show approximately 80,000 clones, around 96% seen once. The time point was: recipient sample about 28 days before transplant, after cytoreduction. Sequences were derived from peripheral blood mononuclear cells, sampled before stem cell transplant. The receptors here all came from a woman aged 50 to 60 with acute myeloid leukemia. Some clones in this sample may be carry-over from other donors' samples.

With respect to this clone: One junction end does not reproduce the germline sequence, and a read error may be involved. The CDR3 coding sequence is TGTGCTAGCAGCTTAGGACGCTCTGGGGCCAACGTCCTGACTTTC. Protein product: CASSLGRSGANVLTF. The rearrangement joins TRBV7-7 to TRBJ2-6; D unclear. The CDR3 is made up of 15 amino acids. Germline CDR1 reads SSHAT; CDR2 reads FNYEAQ (reference sequence). Combining the CDR3 with reference TRBV7-7 and TRBJ2-6 gives the whole variable domain GAGVSQSPRYKVTKRGQDVTLRCDPISSHATLYWYQQALGQGPEFLTYFNYEAQPDKSGLPSDRFSAERPEGSISTLTIQRTEQRDSAMYRCASSLGRSGANVLTFGAGSRLTVL.

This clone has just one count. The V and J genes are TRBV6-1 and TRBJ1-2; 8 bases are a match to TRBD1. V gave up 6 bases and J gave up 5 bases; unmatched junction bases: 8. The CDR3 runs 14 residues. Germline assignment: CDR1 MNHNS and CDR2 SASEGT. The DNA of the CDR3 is TGTGCCAGCAGCGAGGGGACAGGACTTTATGGCTACACCTTC. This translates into CASSEGTGLYGYTF.

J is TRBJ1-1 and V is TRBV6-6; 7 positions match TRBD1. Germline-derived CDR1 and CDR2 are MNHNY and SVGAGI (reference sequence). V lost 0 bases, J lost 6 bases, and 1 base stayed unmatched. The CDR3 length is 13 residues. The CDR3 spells CASSYSGQAEAFF. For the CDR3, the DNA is TGTGCCAGCAGTTACTCCGGACAGGCTGAAGCTTTCTTT.

Written as DNA, the CDR3 is TGCAGCGCAGAACTAGGACGCACAGATACGCAGTATTTT. Its translation is CSAELGRTDTQYF. V is TRBV29-1 and J is TRBJ2-3; D perhaps matches TRBD2 (5 bases). The CDR3 loop spans 13 amino acids. Trimming shortened V by 7 bases and J by 1 base, and 12 bases separated the two germline ends. Germline V CDR1 and CDR2: SQVTM, ANQGSEA.

The DNA of the CDR3 is TGTGCCAGCTCACCCCCCTTGGGCAGGGAGGGTGAAGCTTTCTTT. Protein sequence: CASSPPLGREGEAFF. The V and J genes are TRBV18 and TRBJ1-1; D possibly corresponds to TRBD1 (5 bases). Germline V lookup: CDR1 KGHSH, CDR2 LQKENI. V lost 3 bases and J lost 7, with 18 bases in between. This CDR3 has 15 amino acids.

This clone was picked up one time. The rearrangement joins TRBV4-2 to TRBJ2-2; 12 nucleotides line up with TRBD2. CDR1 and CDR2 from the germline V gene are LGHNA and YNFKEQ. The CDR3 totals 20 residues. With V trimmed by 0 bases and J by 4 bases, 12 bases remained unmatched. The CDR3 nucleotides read TGTGCCAGCAGCCAAGAGAAGAGACTAGCGGGGGTGGGTAGCACCGGGGAGCTGTTTTTT. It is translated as CASSQEKRLAGVGSTGELFF.

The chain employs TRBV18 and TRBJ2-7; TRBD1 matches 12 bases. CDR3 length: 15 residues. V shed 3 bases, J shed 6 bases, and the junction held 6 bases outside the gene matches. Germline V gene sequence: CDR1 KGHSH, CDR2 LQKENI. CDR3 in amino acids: CASSPGTGGASEQYF. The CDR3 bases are TGTGCCAGCTCACCCGGGACAGGGGGCGCTTCCGAGCAGTACTTC.

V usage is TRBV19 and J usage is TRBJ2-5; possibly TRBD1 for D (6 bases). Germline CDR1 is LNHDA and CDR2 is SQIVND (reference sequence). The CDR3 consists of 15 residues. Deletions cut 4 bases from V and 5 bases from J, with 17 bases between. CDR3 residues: CASSTQQGLLETQYF. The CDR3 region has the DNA TGTGCCAGTAGTACCCAACAGGGCCTCTTGGAGACCCAGTACTTC.

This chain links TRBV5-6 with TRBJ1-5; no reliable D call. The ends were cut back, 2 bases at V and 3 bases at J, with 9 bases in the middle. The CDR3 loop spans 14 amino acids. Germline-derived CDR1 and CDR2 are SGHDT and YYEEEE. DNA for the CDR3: TGTGCCAGCAGCTTTAAAGGTTACAATCAGCCCCAGCATTTT. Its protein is CASSFKGYNQPQHF. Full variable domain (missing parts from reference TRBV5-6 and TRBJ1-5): DAGVTQSPTHLIKTRGQQVTLRCSPKSGHDTVSWYQQALGQGPQFIFQYYEEEERQRGNFPDRFSGHQFPNYSSELNVNALLLGDSALYLCASSFKGYNQPQHFGDGTRLSIL.

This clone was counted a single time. CDR3 nucleotide sequence: TGTGCCTCGGGACCTAGGGGGGCCCGTTACGAGCAGTACTTC. It encodes CASGPRGARYEQYF. The V and J genes are TRBV30 and TRBJ2-7; tentatively, D is TRBD1 or TRBD2 (6 bases each). Trimming took 7 bases from V and 4 from J, leaving 20 bases between them. The CDR3 sequence is 14 residues long. The germline CDR1 and CDR2 sequences are GTSNPN and SVGIG (reference sequence).

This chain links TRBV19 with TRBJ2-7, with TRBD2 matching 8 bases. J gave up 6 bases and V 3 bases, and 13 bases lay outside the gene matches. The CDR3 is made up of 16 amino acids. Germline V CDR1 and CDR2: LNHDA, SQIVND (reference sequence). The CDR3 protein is CASSMRRGAGVFEQYF. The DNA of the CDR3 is TGTGCCAGTAGTATGCGTAGGGGAGCGGGAGTGTTCGAGCAGTACTTC.

The chain's CDR3 is CASSATGYSTEAFF. As DNA, the CDR3 is TGTGCCAGCAGCGCAACAGGGTACAGCACTGAAGCTTTCTTT. The V call is TRBV2, the J call TRBJ1-1; D might be TRBD1 (6 bases). The CDR3 runs to 14 residues. Trimming cost V 6 bases and J 4 bases, with 15 bases left between them. CDR1 is SNHLY, CDR2 FYNNEI, per germline.

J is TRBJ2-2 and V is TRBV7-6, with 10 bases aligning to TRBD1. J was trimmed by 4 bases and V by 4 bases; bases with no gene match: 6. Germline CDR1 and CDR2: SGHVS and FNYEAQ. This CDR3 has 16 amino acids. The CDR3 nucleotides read TGTGCCAGCAGCTACCCCGGGACAGGGGCCACCGGGGAGCTGTTTTTT. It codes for CASSYPGTGATGELFF.

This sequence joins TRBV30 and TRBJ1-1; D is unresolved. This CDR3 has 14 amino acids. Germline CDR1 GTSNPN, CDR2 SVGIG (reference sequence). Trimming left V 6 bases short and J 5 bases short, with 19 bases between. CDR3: CACPRLGFMTEAFF. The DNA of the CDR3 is TGTGCCTGCCCTAGGTTAGGGTTTATGACTGAAGCTTTCTTT.

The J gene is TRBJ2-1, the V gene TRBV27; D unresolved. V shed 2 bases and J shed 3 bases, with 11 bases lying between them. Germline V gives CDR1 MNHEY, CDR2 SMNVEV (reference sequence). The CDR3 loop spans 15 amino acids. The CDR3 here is CASSLVGSFYNEQFF. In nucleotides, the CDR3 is TGTGCCAGCAGTTTAGTTGGGTCCTTCTACAATGAGCAGTTCTTC.

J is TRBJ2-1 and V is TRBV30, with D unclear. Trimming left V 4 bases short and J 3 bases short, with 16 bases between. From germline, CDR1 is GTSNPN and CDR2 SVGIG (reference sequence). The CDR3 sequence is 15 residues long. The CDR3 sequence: CAWKTRPSVYNEQFF. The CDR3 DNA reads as TGTGCCTGGAAAACTCGGCCGTCCGTCTACAATGAGCAGTTCTTC.

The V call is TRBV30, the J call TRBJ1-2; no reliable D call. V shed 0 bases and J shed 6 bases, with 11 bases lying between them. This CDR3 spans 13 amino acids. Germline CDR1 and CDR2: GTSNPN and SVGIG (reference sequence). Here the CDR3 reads CAWSVLSVHGYTF. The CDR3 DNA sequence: TGTGCCTGGAGTGTACTCTCAGTACATGGCTACACCTTC. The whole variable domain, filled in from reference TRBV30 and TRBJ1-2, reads SQTIHQWPATLVQPVGSPLSLECTVEGTSNPNLYWYRQAAGRGLQLLFYSVGIGQISSEVPQNLSASRPQDRQFILSSKKLLLSDSGFYLCAWSVLSVHGYTFGSGTRLTVV.

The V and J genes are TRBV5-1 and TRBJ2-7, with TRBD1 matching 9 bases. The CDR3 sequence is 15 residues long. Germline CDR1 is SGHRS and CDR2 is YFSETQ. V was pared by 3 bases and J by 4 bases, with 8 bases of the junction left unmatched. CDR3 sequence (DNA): TGCGCCAGCAGCTGGGGGGGACAGGGACCTTACGAGCAGTACTTC. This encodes CASSWGGQGPYEQYF.

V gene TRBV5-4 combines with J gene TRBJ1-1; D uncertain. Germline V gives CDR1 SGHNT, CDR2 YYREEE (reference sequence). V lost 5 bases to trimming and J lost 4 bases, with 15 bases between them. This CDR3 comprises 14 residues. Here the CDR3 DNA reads TGTGCCAGCAGTGGGCCCTTGGGAACCACTGAAGCTTTCTTT. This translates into CASSGPLGTTEAFF.

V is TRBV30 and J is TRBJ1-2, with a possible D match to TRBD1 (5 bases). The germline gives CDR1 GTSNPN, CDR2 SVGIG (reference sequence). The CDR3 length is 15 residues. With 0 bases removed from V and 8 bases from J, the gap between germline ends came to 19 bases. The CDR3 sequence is CAWSVLRGEVDGYTF. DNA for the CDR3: TGTGCCTGGAGTGTATTACGGGGGGAAGTTGACGGCTACACCTTC.

The CDR3 protein is CASSYGAGPITDTQYF. The CDR3 DNA follows: TGTGCCAGCAGTTATGGGGCGGGTCCTATCACAGATACGCAGTATTTT. This chain links TRBV6-6 with TRBJ2-3; D might be TRBD1 or TRBD2, each matching 5 bases. CDR1 MNHNY and CDR2 SVGAGI come from the germline V gene (reference sequence). Between the trimmed V and J ends, which lost 3 bases and 2 bases, there was a span of 15 bases. The CDR3 contains 16 residues.

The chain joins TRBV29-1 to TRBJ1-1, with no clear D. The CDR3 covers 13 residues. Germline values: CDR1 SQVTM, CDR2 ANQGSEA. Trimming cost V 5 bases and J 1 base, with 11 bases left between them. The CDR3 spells CSVRPLQNTEAFF. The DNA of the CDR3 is TGCAGCGTTAGACCGTTACAGAACACTGAAGCTTTCTTT.

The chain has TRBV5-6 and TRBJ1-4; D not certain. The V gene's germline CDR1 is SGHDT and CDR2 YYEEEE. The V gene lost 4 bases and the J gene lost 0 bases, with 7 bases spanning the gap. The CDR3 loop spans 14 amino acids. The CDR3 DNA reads TGTGCCAGCAGCCAGATGACAACTAATGAAAAACTGTTTTTT. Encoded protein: CASSQMTTNEKLFF. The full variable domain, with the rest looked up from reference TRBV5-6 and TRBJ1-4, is DAGVTQSPTHLIKTRGQQVTLRCSPKSGHDTVSWYQQALGQGPQFIFQYYEEEERQRGNFPDRFSGHQFPNYSSELNVNALLLGDSALYLCASSQMTTNEKLFFGSGTQLSVL.

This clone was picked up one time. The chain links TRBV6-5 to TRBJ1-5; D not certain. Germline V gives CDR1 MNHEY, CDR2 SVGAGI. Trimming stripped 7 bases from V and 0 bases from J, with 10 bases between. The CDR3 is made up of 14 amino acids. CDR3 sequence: CASMSRYSNQPQHF. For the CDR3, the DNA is TGTGCCAGCATGTCGCGTTATAGCAATCAGCCCCAGCATTTT.

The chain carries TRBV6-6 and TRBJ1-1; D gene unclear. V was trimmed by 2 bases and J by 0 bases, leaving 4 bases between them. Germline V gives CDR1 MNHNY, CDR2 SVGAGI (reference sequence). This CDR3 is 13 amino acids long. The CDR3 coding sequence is TGTGCCAGCAGTTACGATCTGAACACTGAAGCTTTCTTT. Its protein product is CASSYDLNTEAFF.

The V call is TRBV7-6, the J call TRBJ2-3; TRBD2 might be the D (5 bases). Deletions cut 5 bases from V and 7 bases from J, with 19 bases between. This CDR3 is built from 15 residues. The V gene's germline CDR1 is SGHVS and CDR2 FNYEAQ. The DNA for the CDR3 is TGTGCCAGCAGCGGCCGTCGGGAAGGGTCGAATACGCAGTATTTT. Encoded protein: CASSGRREGSNTQYF. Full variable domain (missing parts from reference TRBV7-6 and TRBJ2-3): GAGVSQSPRYKVTKRGQDVALRCDPISGHVSLYWYRQALGQGPEFLTYFNYEAQQDKSGLPNDRFSAERPEGSISTLTIQRTEQRDSAMYRCASSGRREGSNTQYFGPGTRLTVL.

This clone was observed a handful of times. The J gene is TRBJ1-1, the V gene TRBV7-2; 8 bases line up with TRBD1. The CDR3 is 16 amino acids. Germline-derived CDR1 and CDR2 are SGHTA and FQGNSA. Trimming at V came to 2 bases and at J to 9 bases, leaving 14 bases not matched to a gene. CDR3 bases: TGTGCCAGCAGCTTATCAGGAGGACAGGGTAAAGTGAAAGCTTTCTTT. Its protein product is CASSLSGGQGKVKAFF. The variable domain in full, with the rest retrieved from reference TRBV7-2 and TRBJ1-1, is GAGVSQSPSNKVTEKGKDVELRCDPISGHTALYWYRQSLGQGLEFLIYFQGNSAPDKSGLPSDRFSAERTGGSVSTLTIQRTQQEDSAVYLCASSLSGGQGKVKAFFGQGTRLTVV.

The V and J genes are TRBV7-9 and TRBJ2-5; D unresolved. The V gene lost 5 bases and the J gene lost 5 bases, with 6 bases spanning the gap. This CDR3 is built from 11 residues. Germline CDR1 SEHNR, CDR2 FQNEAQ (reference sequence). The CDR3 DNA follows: TGTGCCAGCAGCCTATCGGAGACCCAGTACTTC. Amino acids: CASSLSETQYF.

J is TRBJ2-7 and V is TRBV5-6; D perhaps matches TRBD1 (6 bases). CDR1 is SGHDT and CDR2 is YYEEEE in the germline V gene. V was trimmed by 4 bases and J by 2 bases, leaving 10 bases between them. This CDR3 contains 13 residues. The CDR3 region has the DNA TGTGCCAGCAGCCCGAGGGGGACCTACGAGCAGTACTTC. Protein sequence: CASSPRGTYEQYF.

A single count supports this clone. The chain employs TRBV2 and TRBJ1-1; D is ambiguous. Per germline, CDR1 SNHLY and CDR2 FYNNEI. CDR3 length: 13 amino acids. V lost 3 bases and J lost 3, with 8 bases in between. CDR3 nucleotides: TGTGCCAGCAGTGACCTCCCCTACACTGAAGCTTTCTTT. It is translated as CASSDLPYTEAFF. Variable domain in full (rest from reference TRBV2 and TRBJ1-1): EPEVTQTPSHQVTQMGQEVILRCVPISNHLYFYWYRQILGQKVEFLVSFYNNEISEKSEIFDDQFSVERPDGSNFTLKIRSTKLEDSAMYFCASSDLPYTEAFFGQGTRLTVV.

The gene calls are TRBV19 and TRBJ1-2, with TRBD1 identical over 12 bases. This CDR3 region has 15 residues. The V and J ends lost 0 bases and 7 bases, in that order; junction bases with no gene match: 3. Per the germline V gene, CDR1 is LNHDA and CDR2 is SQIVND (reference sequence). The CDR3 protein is CASSIDGTGGSGYTF. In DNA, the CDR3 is TGTGCCAGTAGTATAGATGGGACAGGGGGCAGTGGCTACACCTTC.

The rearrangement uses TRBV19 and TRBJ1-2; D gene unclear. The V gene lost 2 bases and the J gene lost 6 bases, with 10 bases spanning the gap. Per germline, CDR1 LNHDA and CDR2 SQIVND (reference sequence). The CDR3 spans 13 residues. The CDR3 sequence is CASSIKARHGYTF. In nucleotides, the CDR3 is TGTGCCAGTAGTATAAAAGCCCGACATGGCTACACCTTC.